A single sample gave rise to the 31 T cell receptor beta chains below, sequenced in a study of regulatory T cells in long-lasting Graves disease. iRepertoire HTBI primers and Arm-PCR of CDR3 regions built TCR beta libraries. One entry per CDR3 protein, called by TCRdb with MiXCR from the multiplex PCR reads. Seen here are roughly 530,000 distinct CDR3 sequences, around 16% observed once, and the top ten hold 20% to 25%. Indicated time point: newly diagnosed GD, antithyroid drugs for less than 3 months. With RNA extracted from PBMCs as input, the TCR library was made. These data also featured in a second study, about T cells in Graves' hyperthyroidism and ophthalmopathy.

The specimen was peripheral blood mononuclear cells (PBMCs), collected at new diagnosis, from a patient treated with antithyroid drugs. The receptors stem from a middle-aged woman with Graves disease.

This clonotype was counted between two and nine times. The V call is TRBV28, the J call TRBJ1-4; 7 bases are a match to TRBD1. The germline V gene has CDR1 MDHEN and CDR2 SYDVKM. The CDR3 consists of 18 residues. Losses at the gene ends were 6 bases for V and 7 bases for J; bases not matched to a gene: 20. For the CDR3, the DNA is TGTGCCAGCAGGGGGACAGCGGGTAGCTCCCGAGCGGGTGAAAAACTGTTTTTT. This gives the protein CASRGTAGSSRAGEKLFF.

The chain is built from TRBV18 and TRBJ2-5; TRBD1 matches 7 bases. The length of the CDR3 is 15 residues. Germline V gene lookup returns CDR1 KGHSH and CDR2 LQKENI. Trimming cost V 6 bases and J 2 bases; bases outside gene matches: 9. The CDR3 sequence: CASSPAGQVQETQYF. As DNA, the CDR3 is TGTGCCAGCTCCCCAGCTGGACAGGTACAAGAGACCCAGTACTTC.

Here the CDR3 reads CASSFPSPDTQYF. CDR3 nucleotide sequence: TGTGCCAGCAGCTTTCCCTCACCAGATACGCAGTATTTT. The chain is built from TRBV5-4 and TRBJ2-3, with unresolved D. Deletions cut 2 bases from V and 4 bases from J, with 8 bases between. The germline V gene encodes CDR1 SGHNT and CDR2 YYREEE (reference sequence). The CDR3 has 13 residues.

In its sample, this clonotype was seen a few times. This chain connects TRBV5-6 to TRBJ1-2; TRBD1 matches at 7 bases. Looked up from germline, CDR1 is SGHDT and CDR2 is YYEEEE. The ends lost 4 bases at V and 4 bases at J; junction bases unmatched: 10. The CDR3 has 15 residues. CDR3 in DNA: TGTGCCAGCAGCCCAGGACAGGCGAGAGGCTATGGCTACACCTTC. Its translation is CASSPGQARGYGYTF.

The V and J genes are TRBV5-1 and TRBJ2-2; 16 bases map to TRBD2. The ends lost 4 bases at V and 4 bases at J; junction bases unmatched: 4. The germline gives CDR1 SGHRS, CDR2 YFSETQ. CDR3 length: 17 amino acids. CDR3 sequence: CASSGTSGGAGTGELFF. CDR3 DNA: TGCGCCAGCAGCGGGACTAGCGGGGGGGCCGGCACCGGGGAGCTGTTTTTT.

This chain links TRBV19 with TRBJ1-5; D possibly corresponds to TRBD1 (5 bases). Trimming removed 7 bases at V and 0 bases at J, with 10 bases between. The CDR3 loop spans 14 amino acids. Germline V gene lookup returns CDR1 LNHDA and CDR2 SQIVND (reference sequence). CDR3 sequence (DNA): TGTGCCAGTACCCAGGGTATTAGCAATCAGCCCCAGCATTTT. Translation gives CASTQGISNQPQHF. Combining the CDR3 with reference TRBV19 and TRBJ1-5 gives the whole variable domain DGGITQSPKYLFRKEGQNVTLSCEQNLNHDAMYWYRQDPGQGLRLIYYSQIVNDFQKGDIAEGYSVSREKKESFPLTVTSAQKNPTAFYLCASTQGISNQPQHFGDGTRLSIL.

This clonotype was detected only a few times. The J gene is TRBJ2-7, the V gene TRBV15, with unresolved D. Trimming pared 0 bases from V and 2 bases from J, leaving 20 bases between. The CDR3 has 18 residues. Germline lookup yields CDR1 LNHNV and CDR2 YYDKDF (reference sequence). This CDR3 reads CATSRDQVQRKGPYEQYF. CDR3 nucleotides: TGTGCCACCAGCAGAGATCAGGTGCAGAGAAAGGGCCCCTACGAGCAGTACTTC.

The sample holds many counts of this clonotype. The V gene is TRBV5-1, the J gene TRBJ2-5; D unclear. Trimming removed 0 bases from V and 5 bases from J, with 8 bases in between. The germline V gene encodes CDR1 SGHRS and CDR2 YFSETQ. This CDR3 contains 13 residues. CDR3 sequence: CASSLAALETQYF. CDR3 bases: TGCGCCAGCAGCTTGGCCGCACTGGAGACCCAGTACTTC.

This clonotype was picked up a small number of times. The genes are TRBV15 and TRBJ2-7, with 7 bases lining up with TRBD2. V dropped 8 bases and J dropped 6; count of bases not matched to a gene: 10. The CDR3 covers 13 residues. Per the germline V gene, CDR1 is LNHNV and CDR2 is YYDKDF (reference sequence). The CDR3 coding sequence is TGTGCCACCCAACGGGGGAGGGGCTCCGAGCAGTACTTC. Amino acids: CATQRGRGSEQYF.

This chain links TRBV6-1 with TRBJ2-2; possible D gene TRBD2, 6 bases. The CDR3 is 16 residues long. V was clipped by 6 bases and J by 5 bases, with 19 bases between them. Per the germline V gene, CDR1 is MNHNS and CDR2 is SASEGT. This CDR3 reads CASRGLTGTQTGELFF. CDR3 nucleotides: TGTGCCAGCAGGGGACTTACCGGGACCCAAACCGGGGAGCTGTTTTTT.

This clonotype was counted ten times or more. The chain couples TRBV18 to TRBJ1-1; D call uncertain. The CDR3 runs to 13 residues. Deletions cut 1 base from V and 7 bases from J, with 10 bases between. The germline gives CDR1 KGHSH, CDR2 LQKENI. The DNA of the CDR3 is TGTGCCAGCTCACCACTAACGTGGGGTGAAGCTTTCTTT. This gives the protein CASSPLTWGEAFF.

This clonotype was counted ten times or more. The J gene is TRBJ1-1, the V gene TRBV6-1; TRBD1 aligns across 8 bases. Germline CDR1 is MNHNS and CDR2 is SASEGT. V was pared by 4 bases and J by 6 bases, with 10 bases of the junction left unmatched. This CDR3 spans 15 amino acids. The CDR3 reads CASSAGGRGIPEAFF. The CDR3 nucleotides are TGTGCCAGCAGTGCAGGGGGCCGAGGGATCCCTGAAGCTTTCTTT.

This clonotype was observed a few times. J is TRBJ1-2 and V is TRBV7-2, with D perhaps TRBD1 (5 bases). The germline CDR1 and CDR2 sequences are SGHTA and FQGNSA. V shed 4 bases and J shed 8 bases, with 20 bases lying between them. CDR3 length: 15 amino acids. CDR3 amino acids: CASSWDLSEMGGYTF. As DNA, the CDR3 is TGTGCCAGCAGCTGGGACCTTTCGGAGATGGGGGGCTACACCTTC.

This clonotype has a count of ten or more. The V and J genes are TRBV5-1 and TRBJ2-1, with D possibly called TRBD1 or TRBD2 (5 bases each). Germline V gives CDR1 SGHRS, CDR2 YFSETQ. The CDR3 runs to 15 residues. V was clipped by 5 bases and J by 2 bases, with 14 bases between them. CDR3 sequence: CASRTGTDTYNEQFF. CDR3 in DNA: TGCGCCAGCAGAACCGGGACGGACACCTACAATGAGCAGTTCTTC.

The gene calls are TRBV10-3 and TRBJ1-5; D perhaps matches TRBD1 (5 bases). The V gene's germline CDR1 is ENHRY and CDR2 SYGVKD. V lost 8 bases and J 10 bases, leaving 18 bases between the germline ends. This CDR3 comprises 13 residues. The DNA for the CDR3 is TGTGCCATCTCCGTGGGAACGGGACGACCCCAGCATTTT. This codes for CAISVGTGRPQHF.

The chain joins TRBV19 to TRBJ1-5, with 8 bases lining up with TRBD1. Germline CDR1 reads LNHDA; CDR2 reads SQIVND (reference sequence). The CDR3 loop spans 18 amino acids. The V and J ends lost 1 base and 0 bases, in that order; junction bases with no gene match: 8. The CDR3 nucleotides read TGTGCCAGTAGTATAGGGACAGGGATTCTCTATAGCAATCAGCCCCAGCATTTT. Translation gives CASSIGTGILYSNQPQHF.

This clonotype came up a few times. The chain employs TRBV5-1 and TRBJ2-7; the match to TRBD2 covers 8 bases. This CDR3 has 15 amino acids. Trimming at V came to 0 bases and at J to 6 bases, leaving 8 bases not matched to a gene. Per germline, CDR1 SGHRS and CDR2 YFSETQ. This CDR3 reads CASSLAGGGTLEQYF. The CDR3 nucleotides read TGCGCCAGCAGCTTGGCGGGGGGGGGGACACTCGAGCAGTACTTC.

The CDR3 spells CASSYQDRRITEAFF. The DNA of the CDR3 is TGTGCCAGCAGTTACCAGGACAGGCGGATCACTGAAGCTTTCTTT. V gene TRBV6-2 or TRBV6-3 combines with J gene TRBJ1-1; 7 nucleotides match TRBD1. Germline V CDR1 and CDR2: MNHEY, SVGEGT. The CDR3 length is 15 residues. V lost 2 bases, J lost 4 bases, and 7 bases stayed unmatched.

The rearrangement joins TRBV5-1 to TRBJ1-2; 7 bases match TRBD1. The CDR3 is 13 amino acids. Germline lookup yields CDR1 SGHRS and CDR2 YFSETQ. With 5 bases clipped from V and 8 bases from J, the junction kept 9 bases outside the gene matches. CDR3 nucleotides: TGCGCCAGCAGTTCTGGACAGGATAGAGGCTACACCTTC. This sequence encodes CASSSGQDRGYTF.

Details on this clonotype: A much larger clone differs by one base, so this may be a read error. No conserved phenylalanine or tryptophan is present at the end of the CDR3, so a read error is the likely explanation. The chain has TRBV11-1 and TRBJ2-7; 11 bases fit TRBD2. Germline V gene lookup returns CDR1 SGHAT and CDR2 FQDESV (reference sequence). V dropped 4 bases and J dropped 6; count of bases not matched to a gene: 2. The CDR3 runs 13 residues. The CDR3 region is CASSSGLAGEQYL. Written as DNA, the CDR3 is TGTGCCAGCAGCTCCGGACTAGCGGGCGAGCAGTACCTC.

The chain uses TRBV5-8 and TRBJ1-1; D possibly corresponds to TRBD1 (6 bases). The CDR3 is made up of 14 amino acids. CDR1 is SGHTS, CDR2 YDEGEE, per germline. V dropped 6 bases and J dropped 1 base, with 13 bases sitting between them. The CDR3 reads CASITGGANTEAFF. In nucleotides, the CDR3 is TGTGCCAGCATTACCGGGGGGGCGAACACTGAAGCTTTCTTT.

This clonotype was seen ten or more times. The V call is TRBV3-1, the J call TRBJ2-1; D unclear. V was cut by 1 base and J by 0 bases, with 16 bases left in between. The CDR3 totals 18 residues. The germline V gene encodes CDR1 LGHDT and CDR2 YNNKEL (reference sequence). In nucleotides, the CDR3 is TGTGCCAGCAGCCAAGGCACCCTCTGGCTTAGCTCCTACAATGAGCAGTTCTTC. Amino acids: CASSQGTLWLSSYNEQFF.

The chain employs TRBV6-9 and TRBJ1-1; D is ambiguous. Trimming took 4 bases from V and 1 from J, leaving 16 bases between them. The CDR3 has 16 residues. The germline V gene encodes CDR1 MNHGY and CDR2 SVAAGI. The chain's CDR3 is CASSWGSGEENTEAFF. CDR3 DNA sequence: TGTGCCAGCAGTTGGGGAAGCGGGGAGGAGAACACTGAAGCTTTCTTT.

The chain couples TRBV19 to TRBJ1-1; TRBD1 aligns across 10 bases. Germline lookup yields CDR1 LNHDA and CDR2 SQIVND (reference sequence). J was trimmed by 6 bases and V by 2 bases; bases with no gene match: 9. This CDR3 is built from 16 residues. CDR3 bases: TGTGCCAGTAGTATACAATGGACAGGGGGGAAGTCTGAAGCTTTCTTT. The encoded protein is CASSIQWTGGKSEAFF.

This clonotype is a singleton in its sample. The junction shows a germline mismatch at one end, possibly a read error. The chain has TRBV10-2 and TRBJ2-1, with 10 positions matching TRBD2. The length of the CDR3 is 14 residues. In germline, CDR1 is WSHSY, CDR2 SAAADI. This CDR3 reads CARSESGGAFEQFF. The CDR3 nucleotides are TGCGCCCGCAGTGAAAGCGGGGGGGCGTTTGAGCAGTTCTTC.

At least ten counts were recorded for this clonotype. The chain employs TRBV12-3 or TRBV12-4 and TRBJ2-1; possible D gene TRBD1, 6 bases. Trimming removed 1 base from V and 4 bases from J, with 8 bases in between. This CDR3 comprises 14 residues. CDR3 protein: CASSLEGEYNEQFF. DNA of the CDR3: TGTGCCAGCAGTTTAGAGGGGGAATACAATGAGCAGTTCTTC.

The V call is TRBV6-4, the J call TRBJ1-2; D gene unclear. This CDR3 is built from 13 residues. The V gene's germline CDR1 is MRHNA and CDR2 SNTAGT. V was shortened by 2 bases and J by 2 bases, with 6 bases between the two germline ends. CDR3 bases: TGTGCCAGCAGTGACGGGGAGAACTATGGCTACACCTTC. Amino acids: CASSDGENYGYTF.

CDR3 amino acids: CASSSQGTYNSPLHF. The CDR3 DNA sequence: TGTGCCAGTAGTTCCCAAGGGACATATAATTCACCCCTCCACTTT. The rearrangement links TRBV19 to TRBJ1-6; D may be TRBD1 (6 bases). The germline V gene encodes CDR1 LNHDA and CDR2 SQIVND (reference sequence). With 5 bases removed from V and 4 bases from J, the gap between germline ends came to 12 bases. The CDR3 extends over 15 amino acids.

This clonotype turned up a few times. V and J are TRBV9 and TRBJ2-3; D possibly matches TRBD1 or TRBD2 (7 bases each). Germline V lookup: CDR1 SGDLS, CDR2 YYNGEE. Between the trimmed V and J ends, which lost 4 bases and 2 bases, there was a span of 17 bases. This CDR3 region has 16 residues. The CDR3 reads CASSPEGGGITDTQYF. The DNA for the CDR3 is TGTGCCAGCAGCCCCGAGGGAGGGGGCATCACAGATACGCAGTATTTT.

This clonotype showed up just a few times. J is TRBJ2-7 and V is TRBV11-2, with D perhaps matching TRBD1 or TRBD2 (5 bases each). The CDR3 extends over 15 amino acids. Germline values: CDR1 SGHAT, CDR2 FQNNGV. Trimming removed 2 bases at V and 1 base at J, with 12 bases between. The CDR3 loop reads CASSLRGGPSYEQYF. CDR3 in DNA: TGTGCCAGCAGCTTACGGGGCGGACCATCCTACGAGCAGTACTTC.

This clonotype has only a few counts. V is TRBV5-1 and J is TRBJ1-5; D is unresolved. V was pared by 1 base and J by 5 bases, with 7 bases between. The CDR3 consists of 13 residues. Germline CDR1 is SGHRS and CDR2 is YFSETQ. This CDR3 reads CASSLNWDQPQHF. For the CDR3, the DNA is TGCGCCAGCAGCTTGAACTGGGATCAGCCCCAGCATTTT.